This T cell receptor beta chain was recovered during a study of cytomegalovirus exposure and HLA in healthy donors. Study overall: The study placed about four fifths of its approximately 400 genotyped donors in the Caucasian-associated ancestry cluster. Overall study results and limits: CMV antigen specificity was confirmed in vitro for three CMV-associated chains.

With 60 Vbeta and 13 Jbeta primers, the PCR was carried out. Repertoires were generated with immunoSEQ multiplex PCR, while TCRdb's copy carries only in-frame clones and drops some. The repertoire holds 80,000 to 95,000 clones, 65% to 80% seen once, with 15% to 20% in the top ten. This clone was observed a single time. Its antigen remains unknown. The same CDR3 also results from other DNA sequences found in this sample. Trimming cost V 3 bases and J 5 bases; bases outside gene matches: 16. CDR1 and CDR2 (germline): GTSNPN, SVGIG (reference sequence). The CDR3 totals 18 residues. The sequencing input was PBMCs. The clonotype originates from a woman aged 18-29 years in good health and CMV-seropositive. The chain couples TRBV30 to TRBJ2-3; 11 nucleotides agree with TRBD2. In DNA, the CDR3 is TGTGCCTGGAGCAGACTAGCGGGGCTTGGAGGGGCAGGAGATACGCAGTATTTT. It encodes CAWSRLAGLGGAGDTQYF.